A selection of T cell receptor beta chains follows, all from one sample in a study of blood T cell repertoires in COVID-19. Repertoires were generated with immunoSEQ multiplex PCR, while TCRdb's copy carries only in-frame clones and drops some. The table lists under 130,000 clones, 84% of them singletons. The sequenced sample consisted of peripheral blood. All receptors come from a human donor in a cohort sampled during active or convalescent COVID-19. Each CDR3 is given with its conserved first and last residue. A D gene is named only where the DNA matches it firmly. The listing skips clone size in some rows; elsewhere it reads once, few, many or a size class.

J,size,D,V,CDR3,DNA
TRBJ1-3,NA,TRBD1,TRBV5-6,CASSVLGTGRNTIYF,TGTGCCAGCAGCGTACTTGGGACAGGGCGGAACACCATATATTTT
TRBJ1-4,once,NA,TRBV19,CASSIGGATNEKLFF,TGTGCCAGTAGTATAGGAGGTGCAACTAATGAAAAACTGTTTTTT
TRBJ2-7,few,TRBD2,TRBV6-8,CASSPPTSGGLYEQYF,TGTGCCAGCAGCCCCCCCACTAGCGGGGGGCTTTACGAGCAGTACTTC
TRBJ1-5,NA,TRBD1,TRBV27,CASSLSRDRGPDQPQHF,TGTGCCAGCAGTTTATCACGGGACAGGGGGCCCGATCAGCCCCAGCATTTT
TRBJ1-5,NA,NA,TRBV18,CASSLDRTDQPQHF,TGTGCCAGCTCACTAGACAGGACCGATCAGCCCCAGCATTTT
TRBJ1-4,once,NA,TRBV10-3,CAISPTGGVGEKLFF,TGTGCCATCAGCCCCACTGGGGGCGTGGGTGAAAAACTGTTTTTT
TRBJ2-1,NA,NA,TRBV2,CASKRGSSYNEQFF,TGTGCCAGCAAGAGGGGGAGCTCCTACAATGAGCAGTTCTTC
TRBJ1-1,once,NA,TRBV19,CASSERVERWLPRAFF,TGTGCCAGTAGTGAGAGGGTGGAGAGATGGTTGCCGAGAGCTTTCTTT
TRBJ1-2,NA,TRBD1,TRBV4-2,CASSQAGGDHYGYTF,TGTGCCAGCAGCCAAGCAGGGGGCGATCACTATGGCTACACCTTC
TRBJ1-1,NA,NA,TRBV5-1,CASSATVGRNTEAFF,TGCGCCAGCAGCGCTACGGTGGGGAGGAACACTGAAGCTTTCTTT
TRBJ2-1,once,TRBD1,TRBV5-1,CASSLGQGTYNEQFF,TGCGCCAGCAGCTTGGGACAGGGGACCTACAATGAGCAGTTCTTC
TRBJ1-5,NA,NA,TRBV30,CAWSVQSNQPQHF,TGTGCCTGGAGTGTACAAAGCAATCAGCCCCAGCATTTT
TRBJ1-2,NA,TRBD1,TRBV24-1,CATSDGGQGDFGYTF,TGTGCCACCAGTGATGGGGGACAGGGGGATTTTGGCTACACCTTC
TRBJ1-5,NA,TRBD1,TRBV18,CASSPPGDRILNSNQPQHF,TGTGCCAGCTCACCACCCGGGGACAGAATCTTAAATAGCAATCAGCCCCAGCATTTT
TRBJ2-2,NA,TRBD2,TRBV4-2,CASSQYTSGDSSGELFF,TGTGCCAGCAGTCAATACACTAGCGGGGATAGCTCTGGGGAGCTGTTTTTT